This TCR beta chain was captured in a study of shared clonotypes between healthy human individuals (dated by TCRdb to 2020 to 2021). Describing the broader study: The cohort included three men and a couple of women between 18 and 49 years of age. Leukapheresis yielded between about 0.85 and 10 billion PBMCs per donor. To estimate repertoire size and how much clonotype sharing occurs between individuals, the study deeply sequenced the blood TCR repertoires of five healthy adults. For each donor, CD4 naive and CD4 memory were each run on three plates, CD8 naive on two plates, and CD8 memory on one plate. Libraries were prepared and TCR repertoires were sequenced by different laboratories using diverse techniques, in order to increase sequencing depth and limit assay-specific biases.

TCR CDR3 regions were amplified from genomic DNA by multiplex PCR using the deep immunoSEQ assay. Extracted genomic DNA from each cell subset was distributed evenly across all wells of several immunoSEQ 96-well plates, and each plate was treated as a replicate. Each replicate PCR for sorted subsets received about 0.2 ug genomic DNA, equal to about 30,000 T cell genomes. Purified libraries were quantified with a Qubit 3.0 fluorometer, sized on a Bioanalyzer 2100, and re-quantified with the KAPA Library Quantification kit. Each immunoSEQ 96-well plate was sequenced on its own single-read 150-cycle Illumina NextSeq 550 flow cell. Processing in the source paper ran as follows. The immunoSEQ output contained only junctional sequences without quality scores, so filtering could not match that applied to full-length reads. Sequences were annotated with PyIR, a Python wrapper for IgBLAST v1.9, and V/J genes and CDR3 were assigned using IMGT germline references. Any read was removed if the V/J assignment was weak (E-value above 1e-6), the CDR3 was missing, or the read contained stop codons, out-of-frame junctions, or ambiguous translated residues. V3J clonotypes were defined by identical inferred V gene, J gene, and CDR3 amino acid sequence. To compute the percentage overlap between repertoires, the number of shared unique clonotypes was divided by the size of the smaller repertoire. RTK rarefaction, the Chao1 estimator, and Recon v2.1 estimates of unobserved clonotypes were used to assess repertoire richness. For all TCRbeta clonotypes obtained by the gDNA method from four donors, generation probabilities were computed with OLGA. In its TCRdb copy, this immuneACCESS table keeps in-frame sequences only and misses some clones. Where compared with another copy, unresolved V genes explain less than half of these, and the others have no known cause. The V and J calls and clone size are taken from that table; D and trimming were inferred from the DNA. This sample gives approximately 1.9 million clones in total; around 93% of them show up just once. The top ten clonotypes cover more than 1.5% of the sample.

Points on this clone: Its binding antigen is unknown. No much larger clone is present one base from it, and per-base qualities are unavailable.

CDR1 and CDR2 (SGHTA, FQGNSA) derive from the germline V gene. Spanning cysteine to phenylalanine, the CDR3 consists of 13 amino acids. Just the 39-base CDR3 DNA is kept, in frame starting at base 1. V and J lose 5 bases and 3 bases, and a span of 11 bases separates them. For the CD8 naive samples, CD45RO-negative cells were positively selected for CCR7, yielding a CD45RA+CCR7+ population from which TemRA cells were excluded. The donors were healthy, HIV-negative adults with no recently reported acute infections or vaccinations. Every donor was a Caucasian adult residing in Nashville, Tennessee, USA. Blood was collected by leukapheresis, and PBMCs were isolated by Ficoll-Histopaque density gradient centrifugation and then cryopreserved in liquid nitrogen vapor phase. Purity and quantity of every magnetically sorted T cell population were checked by analytical flow cytometry. Genomic DNA was isolated from every sorted fraction and measured by UV absorbance on a Nanodrop 2000c.

Points the paper makes about the study in general: Higher generation probabilities were observed for clonotypes shared by all four sorted-subset donors than for non-shared clonotypes. Pairwise subsampling indicated that sequencing depth was expected to affect the degree of clonotype sharing among donors. Rarefaction of sorted-subset datasets indicated incomplete sequencing despite the large sequencing depth. Because the study included only a small number of donors, the genetic and exposure-history diversity represented was limited. Sharing across four donors was observed for roughly 5.4% of naive CD4, over 3% of naive CD8, over 2% of memory CD4, and roughly 0.4% of memory CD8 clonotypes. Sampling was limited to blood, and TCR repertoires in tissue likely differ from TCR repertoires in blood. Naive subsets generally had larger estimated clonotype richness than memory subsets did.

The chain links TRBV7-2 with TRBJ2-7, with a weak D call of TRBD1 (6 bases match). The source of this sequence is a young man in good health. Some clones in this sample may be carry-over from other donors' samples. The specimen was naive CD8+ T cells from PBMCs. The cell subset or site tag for this specimen amounts to: CD45RA+CCR7+. The CDR3 reads as follows: CASSPGALYEQYF. The nucleotides are TGTGCCAGCAGCCCAGGGGCCCTCTACGAGCAGTACTTC.